The clone carrying this T cell receptor (beta chain) showed up just once. This sample stems from a study of CD8 T cells in Susac syndrome. With random hexamers, roughly 0.5 to 1 ug RNA was reverse transcribed. One entry per CDR3 protein results from TCRdb running MiXCR on the immunoSEQ multiplex PCR reads. The data hold 140,000 to 150,000 distinct CDR3 sequences, with approximately 96% observed a single time. Input material: CD4+ T cells from PBMCs. The sequence came from a human donor with Susac syndrome.

The CDR3: CASSSTGTGFYEQYF. In DNA, the CDR3 is TGTGCCAGCAGTTCAACCGGGACAGGATTCTACGAGCAGTACTTC. The chain joins TRBV27 to TRBJ2-7; 8 bases line up with TRBD1. Germline CDR1 MNHEY, CDR2 SMNVEV (reference sequence). CDR3 length: 15 amino acids. The V segment lost 4 bases and the J segment 3 bases; nucleotides outside the gene matches: 8.